The T cell receptor beta chain described here comes from a study of blood T cells in healthy people across ages. It was with a sample-barcoded 5' primer and a J-beta primer mix that a second PCR of roughly 7 to 12 cycles was run. TCRdb reprocessed the 5' RACE reads via MiXCR and lists one record per CDR3 protein. Of hundreds of thousands of distinct CDR3 sequences listed, 56% were seen once; the top ten hold roughly 25%. The V end lost 2 bases, the J end lost 0 bases, and 11 bases lay between the germline ends. From germline, CDR1 is LGHDT and CDR2 YNNKEL (reference sequence). The CDR3 consists of 17 residues. Notes on the study in general: PBMCs were not sorted, which prevented a conclusive comparison of naive versus antigen-experienced cells. Whereas aged donors had fewer naive CD4+ cells, long-lived donors had more of them and higher diversity.

About this clonotype: No antigen is known for it.

Sequencing was done on a sample of blood. The receptor's source is a man between 40 and 49 years old in good health. The chain uses TRBV3-1 and TRBJ2-6, with a weak D call TRBD1 (5 bases). The CDR3: CASSQTTARSGANVLTF. CDR3 DNA: TGTGCCAGCAGCCAAACGACAGCCCGCTCTGGGGCCAACGTCCTGACTTTC. Full variable domain (missing parts from reference TRBV3-1 and TRBJ2-6): DTAVSQTPKYLVTQMGNDKSIKCEQNLGHDTMYWYKQDSKKFLKIMFSYNNKELIINETVPNRFSPKSPDKAHLNLHINSLELGDSAVYFCASSQTTARSGANVLTFGAGSRLTVL.